This T cell receptor (beta chain) is drawn from a study of vaccination effects on CD4 cells after COVID-19. Subsequent to a culture period of around eleven days, CD4+ T cells were isolated. Vaccine recipients had no previous SARS-CoV-2 infection; their nucleocapsid antibodies were negative. Study findings and constraints: Missing from the study were early post-infection timepoints, and its convalescent patients were few. In the late period after vaccination, infection- and vaccine-induced clones contracted markedly.

Assay used: immunoSEQ multiplex PCR; TCRdb lists only in-frame clones, some missing. The sample records some 26,000 clones, about 73% being singletons. The CDR3 has 14 residues. The germline gives CDR1 SGHNT, CDR2 YYREEE (reference sequence). V was clipped by 0 bases and J by 6 bases; unmatched bases: 4. This clone showed up just a few times. Its antigen is unknown. This specimen was CD4+ T cells from PBMCs cultured without peptide, taken before COVID-19 vaccination. The genes are TRBV5-4 and TRBJ1-2, with TRBD1 matching over 8 bases. This receptor was identified in a human donor who received a COVID-19 vaccine. The CDR3 is CASSLVGQGHGYTF. The CDR3 bases are TGTGCCAGCAGCTTGGTAGGACAGGGTCATGGCTACACCTTC.